This entry is about one T cell receptor beta chain. The sample comes from a study of T-cell memory formation after mild COVID-19. The junction had 8 bases not matched to a gene; V was cut back by 6 bases and J by 5 bases. CDR1 DFQATT and CDR2 SNEGSKA come from the germline V gene (reference sequence). The CDR3 has 14 amino acids. Each CDR3 protein is one row after TCRdb ran MiXCR on the 5' RACE reads. This sample has 260,000 or so distinct CDR3 sequences, with approximately 15% found just once. The source of this sequence is a man aged 18 to 30 who had mild COVID-19 (a few samples of this study predate the infection). Cell type and time point are not known. V is TRBV20-1 and J is TRBJ2-1; TRBD1 aligns across 9 bases. The source material was PBMCs or a T cell subset sorted from them (not recorded which). The CDR3, as DNA: TGCAGTGCGTCCGGGACAGGGCGGGACAATGAGCAGTTCTTC. It codes for CSASGTGRDNEQFF.